Listed below are T cell receptor beta chains from one sample, sequenced in a study of T cell responses to AZD1222 COVID-19 vaccine. Sequencing was performed with immunoSEQ multiplex PCR; in TCRdb, only in-frame clones are kept and a portion is missing. The repertoire includes about 140,000 clones, roughly 93% of them detected once, and less than 2.5% sits in the top ten. Sequenced here: peripheral blood, sampled 28 days after the second AZD1222 dose. These receptors came from an adult who received the AZD1222 COVID-19 vaccine. CDR3s include the opening cysteine and the closing phenylalanine or tryptophan. The D gene is left open where the match is weak. Size tells how often a clone was seen (once, few, many) or the class of an expanded clone, and some rows leave it out.

v_gene: TRBV18; j_gene: TRBJ1-1; abundance: .; d_gene: .; CDR3aa: CASSLSRPNTEAFF; CDR3nt: TGTGCCAGCTCACTCAGCAGACCGAACACTGAAGCTTTCTTT
v_gene: TRBV19; j_gene: TRBJ1-6; abundance: .; d_gene: .; CDR3aa: CASRDNSYNSPLHF; CDR3nt: TGTGCCAGTAGAGACAACTCCTATAATTCACCCCTCCACTTT
v_gene: TRBV7-7; j_gene: TRBJ2-5; abundance: .; d_gene: TRBD2; CDR3aa: CASSLGLQGLEETQYF; CDR3nt: TGTGCTAGCAGCTTAGGCCTACAGGGACTAGAGGAGACCCAGTACTTC
v_gene: TRBV19; j_gene: TRBJ1-2; abundance: .; d_gene: .; CDR3aa: CASSTPGGEYGYTF; CDR3nt: TGTGCCAGTAGCACCCCGGGGGGGGAATATGGCTACACCTTC
v_gene: TRBV9; j_gene: TRBJ1-6; abundance: .; d_gene: .; CDR3aa: CASNTGRSPLHF; CDR3nt: TGTGCCAGCAACACGGGACGTTCACCCCTCCACTTT
v_gene: TRBV15; j_gene: TRBJ1-2; abundance: once; d_gene: TRBD1; CDR3aa: CATSPLLGTGKNYGYTF; CDR3nt: TGTGCCACCAGCCCACTTTTAGGGACAGGGAAAAACTATGGCTACACCTTC
v_gene: TRBV19; j_gene: TRBJ2-1; abundance: .; d_gene: .; CDR3aa: CASSPPWTSQFNEQFF; CDR3nt: TGTGCCAGTAGTCCTCCCTGGACAAGTCAGTTCAATGAGCAGTTCTTC
v_gene: TRBV5-1; j_gene: TRBJ2-6; abundance: once; d_gene: .; CDR3aa: CATRAPLEGANVLTF; CDR3nt: TGCGCCACCCGAGCCCCCTTGGAAGGGGCCAACGTCCTGACTTTC
v_gene: TRBV29-1; j_gene: TRBJ1-2; abundance: .; d_gene: .; CDR3aa: CSVDSNGYTF; CDR3nt: TGCAGCGTTGACAGCAATGGCTACACCTTC
v_gene: TRBV5-1; j_gene: TRBJ1-1; abundance: .; d_gene: .; CDR3aa: CASSLDSYTEAFF; CDR3nt: TGCGCCAGCAGCTTAGACAGCTACACTGAAGCTTTCTTT
v_gene: TRBV4-2; j_gene: TRBJ2-7; abundance: .; d_gene: TRBD2; CDR3aa: CASSQGNRDYPYEQYF; CDR3nt: TGTGCCAGCAGCCAAGGAAATCGGGACTACCCCTACGAGCAGTACTTC
v_gene: TRBV7-2; j_gene: TRBJ1-3; abundance: .; d_gene: .; CDR3aa: CASSPGNSGNTIYF; CDR3nt: TGTGCCAGCAGCCCTGGGAACTCTGGAAACACCATATATTTT
v_gene: TRBV5-1; j_gene: TRBJ2-5; abundance: .; d_gene: TRBD1; CDR3aa: CASSRWTGAIQETQYF; CDR3nt: TGCGCCAGCAGCCGATGGACAGGGGCTATTCAAGAGACCCAGTACTTC
v_gene: TRBV2; j_gene: TRBJ2-7; abundance: once; d_gene: .; CDR3aa: CASSESWTYEQYF; CDR3nt: TGTGCCAGCAGTGAATCCTGGACCTACGAGCAGTACTTC
v_gene: TRBV11-2; j_gene: TRBJ1-2; abundance: .; d_gene: .; CDR3aa: CASSSSPGLYGYTF; CDR3nt: TGTGCCAGCAGCTCGTCCCCCGGACTCTATGGCTACACCTTC
v_gene: TRBV11-2; j_gene: TRBJ1-3; abundance: .; d_gene: .; CDR3aa: CASSPTPGNTIYF; CDR3nt: TGTGCCAGCAGCCCCACGCCTGGAAACACCATATATTTT
v_gene: TRBV3-1/TRBV3-2; j_gene: TRBJ1-5; abundance: .; d_gene: .; CDR3aa: CASSHHTENQPQHF; CDR3nt: TGTGCCAGCAGCCACCACACAGAGAATCAGCCCCAGCATTTT
v_gene: TRBV6-1; j_gene: TRBJ1-6; abundance: .; d_gene: .; CDR3aa: CASSERARTYNSPLHF; CDR3nt: TGTGCCAGCAGTGAACGGGCCCGGACATATAATTCACCCCTCCACTTT
v_gene: TRBV5-6; j_gene: TRBJ2-5; abundance: .; d_gene: .; CDR3aa: CASSSQRGGGQETQYF; CDR3nt: TGTGCCAGCAGCTCCCAAAGGGGTGGAGGCCAAGAGACCCAGTACTTC
v_gene: TRBV5-5; j_gene: TRBJ1-2; abundance: .; d_gene: .; CDR3aa: CASSTGTSRDGYTF; CDR3nt: TGTGCCAGCAGCACCGGGACATCAAGGGATGGCTACACCTTC
v_gene: TRBV5-6; j_gene: TRBJ1-2; abundance: .; d_gene: .; CDR3aa: CASSLVRDGGYTF; CDR3nt: TGTGCCAGCAGCTTGGTCAGAGACGGTGGCTACACCTTC
v_gene: TRBV29-1; j_gene: TRBJ2-7; abundance: .; d_gene: TRBD1; CDR3aa: CSVLRDSSYEQYF; CDR3nt: TGCAGCGTCCTCCGGGACAGCTCCTACGAGCAGTACTTC
v_gene: TRBV18; j_gene: TRBJ1-1; abundance: .; d_gene: TRBD1; CDR3aa: CASSPVTGIVHTEAFF; CDR3nt: TGTGCCAGCTCACCCGTGACAGGGATCGTACACACTGAAGCTTTCTTT
v_gene: TRBV5-4; j_gene: TRBJ2-3; abundance: .; d_gene: TRBD2; CDR3aa: CASSFGLERTDTQYF; CDR3nt: TGTGCCAGCAGCTTCGGACTAGAGCGCACAGATACGCAGTATTTT
v_gene: TRBV24-1; j_gene: TRBJ1-1; abundance: .; d_gene: .; CDR3aa: CATSDGSEAFF; CDR3nt: TGTGCCACCAGTGATGGTTCTGAAGCTTTCTTT
v_gene: TRBV9; j_gene: TRBJ2-1; abundance: .; d_gene: TRBD2; CDR3aa: CASSVASSGSNEQFF; CDR3nt: TGTGCCAGCAGCGTAGCGTCTAGCGGGAGCAATGAGCAGTTCTTC
v_gene: TRBV27; j_gene: TRBJ2-5; abundance: .; d_gene: TRBD1; CDR3aa: CASSSLPGTGKGTQYF; CDR3nt: TGTGCCAGCAGTTCACTACCCGGGACAGGGAAAGGGACCCAGTACTTC
v_gene: TRBV3-1/TRBV3-2; j_gene: TRBJ1-1; abundance: .; d_gene: .; CDR3aa: CASSDGFGGTEAFF; CDR3nt: TGTGCCAGCAGCGACGGGTTTGGGGGCACTGAAGCTTTCTTT
v_gene: TRBV6-5; j_gene: TRBJ1-5; abundance: .; d_gene: .; CDR3aa: CASSYSGEKQPQHF; CDR3nt: TGTGCCAGCAGTTATTCAGGGGAAAAGCAGCCCCAGCATTTT
v_gene: TRBV6-6; j_gene: TRBJ2-3; abundance: .; d_gene: TRBD1; CDR3aa: CASGYRGTDTQYF; CDR3nt: TGTGCCAGCGGCTACAGGGGAACAGATACGCAGTATTTT
v_gene: TRBV18; j_gene: TRBJ1-3; abundance: once; d_gene: .; CDR3aa: CASSPIDFSLGNTIYF; CDR3nt: TGTGCCAGCTCACCAATCGATTTCTCCCTTGGAAACACCATATATTTT
v_gene: TRBV9; j_gene: TRBJ1-1; abundance: .; d_gene: .; CDR3aa: CASSVEGRNTEAFF; CDR3nt: TGTGCCAGCAGCGTAGAAGGGAGGAACACTGAAGCTTTCTTT
v_gene: TRBV28; j_gene: TRBJ2-3; abundance: .; d_gene: TRBD2; CDR3aa: CASSRGGDTQYF; CDR3nt: TGTGCCAGCAGTCGGGGGGGAGATACGCAGTATTTT
v_gene: TRBV3-1/TRBV3-2; j_gene: TRBJ1-2; abundance: .; d_gene: TRBD1; CDR3aa: CASSQGRGQGRYGYTF; CDR3nt: TGTGCCAGCAGCCAAGGGAGGGGACAGGGGAGATATGGCTACACCTTC
v_gene: TRBV4-1; j_gene: TRBJ1-1; abundance: .; d_gene: .; CDR3aa: CASSQGPGRGATNTEAFF; CDR3nt: TGCGCCAGCAGCCAAGGCCCCGGTCGGGGGGCAACGAACACTGAAGCTTTCTTT
v_gene: TRBV16; j_gene: TRBJ1-2; abundance: .; d_gene: .; CDR3aa: CASSQRRVGNYGYTF; CDR3nt: TGTGCCAGCAGCCAAAGGAGGGTTGGGAACTATGGCTACACCTTC